The 26 T cell receptor beta chains reported below all come from one sample, sequenced in a study of control samples from healthy donors and cancer patients. Assay used: immunoSEQ multiplex PCR; TCRdb lists only in-frame clones, some missing. The repertoire holds approximately 49,000 clones, with approximately 89% as singletons. The sequenced material came from PBMCs. The receptors come from a man aged 35 to 55 with colorectal cancer.

The CDR3 region is CAWSVGQQETQYF. The CDR3 nucleotides read TGTGCCTGGAGTGTTGGGCAGCAAGAGACCCAGTACTTC. This chain connects TRBV30 to TRBJ2-5, with D uncertain. The V gene's germline CDR1 is GTSNPN and CDR2 SVGIG (reference sequence). The CDR3 consists of 13 residues. Trimming left V 0 bases short and J 2 bases short, with 7 bases between.

This clone was found a few times. The genes are TRBV9 and TRBJ1-1; D may be TRBD1 (6 bases). The V gene lost 3 bases and the J gene lost 5 bases, with 17 bases spanning the gap. CDR3 length: 15 amino acids. Per the germline V gene, CDR1 is SGDLS and CDR2 is YYNGEE. This chain's CDR3 is CASSATQGVETEAFF. The CDR3 DNA sequence: TGTGCCAGCAGCGCGACACAGGGTGTGGAAACTGAAGCTTTCTTT.

This clone was recorded a few times. The chain joins TRBV12-3 or TRBV12-4 to TRBJ2-2; D gene uncertain. Trimming removed 3 bases at V and 6 bases at J, with 5 bases between. This CDR3 is 12 amino acids long. The CDR3 spells CASSFFSGELFF. The CDR3 region has the DNA TGTGCCAGCAGTTTTTTTTCCGGGGAGCTGTTTTTT.

The CDR3 here is CASSTRDSHTDTQYF. CDR3 sequence (DNA): TGCGCCAGCAGCACGCGGGACAGCCACACAGATACGCAGTATTTT. This chain connects TRBV4-1 to TRBJ2-3, with D tentatively TRBD1 (7 bases). CDR3 length: 15 residues. Germline V lookup: CDR1 MGHRA, CDR2 YSYEKL. Trimming removed 5 bases from V and 2 bases from J, with 14 bases in between.

The rearrangement links TRBV7-9 to TRBJ2-1; TRBD2 aligns across 13 bases. CDR1 and CDR2 from the germline V gene are SEHNR and FQNEAQ (reference sequence). The J segment lost 7 bases and the V segment lost 8 bases, leaving 8 bases of the junction unmatched. There are 15 residues in the CDR3. CDR3: CASRGPGLAGNEQFF. In nucleotides, the CDR3 is TGTGCCAGCCGGGGCCCGGGACTAGCGGGAAATGAGCAGTTCTTC.

The rearrangement links TRBV11-3 to TRBJ2-7, with D possibly being TRBD1 (5 bases). The CDR3 is 13 amino acids. V lost 3 bases and J 1 base, leaving 7 bases between the germline ends. From germline, CDR1 is SGHNT and CDR2 YENEEA. CDR3 sequence: CASSFGQSYEQYF. In nucleotides, the CDR3 is TGTGCCAGCAGCTTTGGACAATCCTACGAGCAGTACTTC.

In nucleotides, the CDR3 is TGTGCCAGCAGTTACTCGAGGCGACTTGACACTGAAGCTTTCTTT. Protein sequence: CASSYSRRLDTEAFF. J is TRBJ1-1 and V is TRBV6-5; D remains ambiguous. There are 15 residues in the CDR3. Germline loops: CDR1 MNHEY, CDR2 SVGAGI. V was trimmed by 0 bases and J by 3 bases, leaving 11 bases between them.

The rearrangement links TRBV7-9 to TRBJ2-7; 9 nucleotides match TRBD2. Germline assignment: CDR1 SEHNR and CDR2 FQNEAQ (reference sequence). J lost 6 bases, V lost 5 bases, and 23 bases had no gene match. The CDR3 contains 19 residues. The CDR3 DNA is TGTGCCAGCAGCCCGCCGCGAGCCCTAAACATAGCGGGAGCCGCCGAGCAGTACTTC. This codes for CASSPPRALNIAGAAEQYF.

J is TRBJ1-2 and V is TRBV4-2; TRBD1 might be the D (5 bases). The CDR3 contains 15 residues. Germline V gives CDR1 LGHNA, CDR2 YNFKEQ. V dropped 6 bases and J dropped 4 bases, with 18 bases sitting between them. CDR3 DNA: TGTGCCAGCAGGTATGGGACGGTGTCGAGCTATGGCTACACCTTC. Translated, it gives CASRYGTVSSYGYTF.

V usage is TRBV7-8 and J usage is TRBJ2-5; 7 bases are a match to TRBD1. The CDR3 is 14 residues long. The V gene's germline CDR1 is SGHVS and CDR2 FQNEAQ. Losses at the gene ends were 5 bases for V and 2 bases for J; bases not matched to a gene: 5. CDR3 sequence (DNA): TGTGCCAGCAGCCGAGACAGGGTTCAAGAGACCCAGTACTTC. It codes for CASSRDRVQETQYF.

The gene calls are TRBV28 and TRBJ2-1, with D perhaps being TRBD1 or TRBD2 (5 bases each). The V gene's germline CDR1 is MDHEN and CDR2 SYDVKM. Trimming cost V 8 bases and J 2 bases, with 19 bases left between them. The CDR3 is 16 residues long. CDR3 nucleotides: TGTGCCAGCTGCCTAGGGGTTCTAGCAACCTACAATGAGCAGTTCTTC. This translates into CASCLGVLATYNEQFF. The entire variable domain, with the rest obtained from reference TRBV28 and TRBJ2-1, is as follows: DVKVTQSSRYLVKRTGEKVFLECVQDMDHENMFWYRQDPGLGLRLIYFSYDVKMKEKGDIPEGYSVSREKKERFSLILESASTNQTSMYLCASCLGVLATYNEQFFGPGTRLTVL.

The chain employs TRBV19 and TRBJ2-7; a weak D match, TRBD2 (6 bases). This CDR3 is 15 amino acids long. Germline-derived CDR1 and CDR2 are LNHDA and SQIVND (reference sequence). V was cut by 1 base and J by 0 bases, with 10 bases left in between. This chain's CDR3 is CASSIGTGLSYEQYF. The CDR3 region has the DNA TGTGCCAGTAGTATAGGGACGGGACTCTCCTACGAGCAGTACTTC.

The CDR3 sequence is CAIGTGGGGANVLTF. CDR3 sequence (DNA): TGTGCCATCGGGACAGGGGGTGGTGGGGCCAACGTCCTGACTTTC. The V call is TRBV10-3, the J call TRBJ2-6; 11 bases map to TRBD1. CDR1 and CDR2 (germline): ENHRY, SYGVKD. The length of the CDR3 is 15 residues. J gave up 3 bases and V 8 bases, and 3 bases lay outside the gene matches.

This CDR3 is CASSQGTQDSYEQYF. The CDR3 region has the DNA TGTGCCAGCAGCCAAGGGACACAAGACTCCTACGAGCAGTACTTC. The chain carries TRBV4-2 and TRBJ2-7; tentatively, D is TRBD1 (5 bases). The CDR3 extends over 15 amino acids. V shed 1 base and J shed 0 bases, with 10 bases lying between them. The V gene's germline CDR1 is LGHNA and CDR2 YNFKEQ.

V gene TRBV28 combines with J gene TRBJ2-5; D call uncertain. V shed 6 bases and J shed 4 bases, with 6 bases lying between them. The CDR3 has 11 residues. The V gene's germline CDR1 is MDHEN and CDR2 SYDVKM. The CDR3: CASRKRETQYF. Written as DNA, the CDR3 is TGTGCCAGCAGAAAGAGAGAGACCCAGTACTTC.

This rearrangement joins TRBV6-5 to TRBJ2-7; weak D call: TRBD2 (6 bases). Trimming took off 10 bases at V and 0 bases at J, with 10 bases between the two ends. The CDR3 sequence is 12 residues long. Germline loops: CDR1 MNHEY, CDR2 SVGAGI. CDR3 loop: CATRRGSYEQYF. DNA of the CDR3: TGTGCCACCAGGCGGGGCTCCTACGAGCAGTACTTC.

The rearrangement joins TRBV10-1 to TRBJ2-3; TRBD2 might be the D (5 bases). Germline V gene sequence: CDR1 WNHNN, CDR2 SYGVQD (reference sequence). V was trimmed by 4 bases and J by 2 bases, leaving 10 bases between them. CDR3 length equals 14 residues. CDR3 in amino acids: CASSVERNTDTQYF. The CDR3 DNA reads as TGCGCCAGCAGTGTGGAGCGGAACACAGATACGCAGTATTTT.

The sample holds one count of this clone. The chain couples TRBV13 to TRBJ2-7; 9 bases are a match to TRBD1. Per germline, CDR1 PRHDT and CDR2 FYEKMQ (reference sequence). The CDR3 runs to 15 residues. J was trimmed by 1 base and V by 4 bases; bases with no gene match: 5. In nucleotides, the CDR3 is TGTGCCAGCAGCTCCCGGGACAGGGCTTCCTACGAGCAGTACTTC. Amino acids: CASSSRDRASYEQYF.

About this clone: At one boundary the junction diverges from the germline segment, which might be a read error. This sequence joins TRBV18 and TRBJ2-5; D not certain. The germline gives CDR1 KGHSH, CDR2 LQKENI. The CDR3 loop spans 13 amino acids. The CDR3 spells CASSPPAQETQYF. CDR3 coding DNA: TGTGCCAGCTCCCCACCCGCCCAAGAGACCCAGTACTTC.

V usage is TRBV15 and J usage is TRBJ2-1; D gene uncertain. V shed 0 bases and J shed 12 bases, with 6 bases lying between them. This CDR3 contains 11 residues. CDR1 LNHNV and CDR2 YYDKDF come from the germline V gene (reference sequence). CDR3 DNA: TGTGCCACCAGCAGAGATAACTCGCAGTTCTTC. Amino acids: CATSRDNSQFF.

The V call is TRBV7-8, the J call TRBJ2-5; 13 positions match TRBD2. Looked up from germline, CDR1 is SGHVS and CDR2 is FQNEAQ. Trimming cost V 5 bases and J 5 bases; bases outside gene matches: 14. This CDR3 region has 18 residues. This CDR3 is CASSIGLAGVRSYETQYF. Written as DNA, the CDR3 is TGTGCCAGCAGCATCGGACTAGCGGGAGTGCGATCCTACGAGACCCAGTACTTC.

The chain couples TRBV5-1 to TRBJ2-3; D not certain. The CDR3 is made up of 12 amino acids. Trimming took 0 bases from V and 4 from J, leaving 3 bases between them. The germline CDR1 and CDR2 sequences are SGHRS and YFSETQ. The CDR3 nucleotides read TGCGCCAGCAGCTTGGCGGCAGATACGCAGTATTTT. This encodes CASSLAADTQYF.

V gene TRBV28 combines with J gene TRBJ1-5; D call uncertain. Trimming left V 6 bases short and J 5 bases short, with 14 bases between. Per the germline V gene, CDR1 is MDHEN and CDR2 is SYDVKM. CDR3 length equals 14 residues. The CDR3 loop reads CASSLGDGYQPQHF. DNA for the CDR3: TGTGCCAGCAGCCTAGGCGACGGCTATCAGCCCCAGCATTTT.

The chain is built from TRBV7-8 and TRBJ2-4; 9 bases agree with TRBD1. Germline assignment: CDR1 SGHVS and CDR2 FQNEAQ. The CDR3 is made up of 15 amino acids. Unmatched junction bases numbered 4, after V lost 3 bases and J lost 4 bases. This CDR3 reads CASSLGGTGKNIQYF. The CDR3 coding sequence is TGTGCCAGCAGCTTGGGCGGGACAGGGAAAAACATTCAGTACTTC.

This chain joins TRBV5-5 and TRBJ1-2; 7 bases are shared with TRBD1. The CDR3 runs 17 residues. CDR1 and CDR2 from the germline V gene are SGHKS and YYEKEE (reference sequence). With 3 bases clipped from V and 4 bases from J, the junction kept 15 bases outside the gene matches. The CDR3 DNA is TGTGCCAGCAGCTCAGGACAGGCAATGCCTGATTCCTATGGCTACACCTTC. Translation gives CASSSGQAMPDSYGYTF.

V usage is TRBV5-6 and J usage is TRBJ2-1, with 11 bases fitting TRBD2. This CDR3 contains 15 residues. CDR1 is SGHDT and CDR2 is YYEEEE in the germline V gene. With V trimmed by 0 bases and J by 7 bases, 3 bases remained unmatched. CDR3 bases: TGTGCCAGCAGCTTGGATCTAGCGGGAGGAAATGAGCAGTTCTTC. The encoded protein is CASSLDLAGGNEQFF.